The 10 T cell receptor beta chains below all came from one sample that was sequenced in a study of cytomegalovirus exposure and HLA in healthy donors (dated by TCRdb to 2016 to 2017). The library was obtained by the immunoSEQ multiplex PCR assay. For the multiplex PCR, a mixture combining 60 forward primers for TCR Vbeta segments and 13 reverse primers for TCR Jbeta segments was used. This is the immuneACCESS table as TCRdb keeps it, with only in-frame sequences that have V and J called. A part of the clones is gone; compared with another copy, unresolved V genes explain less than half, and the rest is unexplained. This sample lists about 190,000 clones; around 86% were detected once. The top ten hold 0.7% to 0.95% of the sample. The sample comprised PBMCs. These receptors all stem from a woman aged 18-30 years in good health and CMV-seronegative.

This chain joins TRBV29-1 and TRBJ2-7, with 7 bases matching TRBD1. The CDR3 has 12 amino acids. The junction had 6 bases not matched to a gene; V was cut back by 7 bases and J by 3 bases. Germline lookup yields CDR1 SQVTM and CDR2 ANQGSEA. CDR3 region: CSANRGNYEQYF. The CDR3 nucleotides read TGCAGCGCCAACAGGGGAAACTACGAGCAGTACTTC.

The chain uses TRBV4-1 and TRBJ2-5; 8 bases align to TRBD2. With the DNA end fitting TRBJ2-7 better, the J assignment may be wrong. The CDR3 contains 15 residues. Germline V lookup: CDR1 MGHRA, CDR2 YSYEKL. The CDR3, as DNA: TGCGCCAGCAGCCAAGAATGGGGCGGGGGGTACGAGCAGTACTTC. This codes for CASSQEWGGGYEQYF.

The rearrangement links TRBV6-5 to TRBJ2-1, with D possibly being TRBD1 (6 bases). Germline loops: CDR1 MNHEY, CDR2 SVGAGI. CDR3 length: 13 residues. Trimming removed 2 bases at V and 7 bases at J, with 9 bases between. CDR3 DNA sequence: TGTGCCAGCAGTTACCAGGGGTGGAATGAGCAGTTCTTC. Protein product: CASSYQGWNEQFF.

Details on this clone: One end of the junction is discordant with germline, which a read error may explain. The chain links TRBV7-9 to TRBJ2-7; the D gene is possibly TRBD2 (6 bases). The CDR3 contains 12 residues. Germline V gene lookup returns CDR1 SEHNR and CDR2 FQNEAQ (reference sequence). Here the CDR3 reads CSSSEGLLGFSF. DNA of the CDR3: TGTTCCAGCAGCGAAGGACTACTGGGGTTTTCATTC.

V is TRBV9 and J is TRBJ2-7; 13 bases are shared with TRBD2. The germline CDR1 and CDR2 sequences are SGDLS and YYNGEE. The length of the CDR3 is 16 residues. V dropped 2 bases and J dropped 4; count of bases not matched to a gene: 6. The CDR3 nucleotides are TGTGCCAGCAGCGTGGGACTAGCGGGGAGGGTTTACGAGCAGTACTTC. It translates to CASSVGLAGRVYEQYF.

The V and J genes are TRBV20-1 and TRBJ2-7, with D perhaps matching TRBD1 (6 bases). The CDR3 runs 11 residues. Trimming stripped 5 bases from V and 4 bases from J, with 9 bases between. The germline CDR1 and CDR2 sequences are DFQATT and SNEGSKA (reference sequence). In DNA form, the CDR3 reads TGCAGTGCTGAACAGGGTTACGAGCAGTACTTC. Protein sequence: CSAEQGYEQYF.

This clone was counted only a few times. The chain recombines TRBV7-9 with TRBJ2-3; D call uncertain. With 6 bases removed from V and 2 bases from J, the gap between germline ends came to 3 bases. This CDR3 is 11 amino acids long. Germline CDR1 SEHNR, CDR2 FQNEAQ (reference sequence). The CDR3 region has the DNA TGTGCCAGCAGTAACACAGATACGCAGTATTTT. This translates into CASSNTDTQYF.

In its sample, this clone was seen a few times. The chain links TRBV5-4 to TRBJ1-1; D may be TRBD1 (6 bases). In germline, CDR1 is SGHNT, CDR2 YYREEE (reference sequence). The CDR3 totals 13 residues. V was clipped by 4 bases and J by 3 bases, with 10 bases between them. The CDR3 loop is CASSQQGYTEAFF. CDR3 coding DNA: TGTGCCAGCAGCCAACAGGGTTACACTGAAGCTTTCTTT. Using reference TRBV5-4 and TRBJ1-1 for the parts outside the CDR3, the full variable domain is ETGVTQSPTHLIKTRGQQVTLRCSSQSGHNTVSWYQQALGQGPQFIFQYYREEENGRGNFPPRFSGLQFPNYSSELNVNALELDDSALYLCASSQQGYTEAFFGQGTRLTVV.

V and J are TRBV10-3 and TRBJ2-7; TRBD2 matches at 8 bases. Losses at the gene ends were 3 bases for V and 3 bases for J; bases not matched to a gene: 7. The length of the CDR3 is 15 residues. The germline CDR1 and CDR2 sequences are ENHRY and SYGVKD. In nucleotides, the CDR3 is TGTGCCATCAGTGAAGGAAGCGGGGGCAACTACGAGCAGTACTTC. Translated: CAISEGSGGNYEQYF.

The V and J genes are TRBV20-1 and TRBJ1-2; D unresolved. This CDR3 comprises 11 residues. Germline values: CDR1 DFQATT, CDR2 SNEGSKA (reference sequence). The ends were cut back, 5 bases at V and 4 bases at J, with 8 bases in the middle. The chain's CDR3 is CSAQAVYGYTF. In DNA, the CDR3 is TGCAGTGCTCAGGCTGTCTATGGCTACACCTTC.